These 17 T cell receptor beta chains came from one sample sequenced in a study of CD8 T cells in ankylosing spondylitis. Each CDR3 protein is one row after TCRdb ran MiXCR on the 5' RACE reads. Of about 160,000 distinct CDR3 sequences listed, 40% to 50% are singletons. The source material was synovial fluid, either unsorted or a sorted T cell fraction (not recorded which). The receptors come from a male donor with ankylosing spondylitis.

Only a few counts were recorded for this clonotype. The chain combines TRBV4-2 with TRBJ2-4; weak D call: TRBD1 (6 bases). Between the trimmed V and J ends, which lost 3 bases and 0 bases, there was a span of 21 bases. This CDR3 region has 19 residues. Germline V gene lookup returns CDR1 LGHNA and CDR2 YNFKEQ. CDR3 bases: TGTGCCAGCAGCCACCACCTATACTACAGGGTTCTAGCCAAAAACATTCAGTACTTC. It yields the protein CASSHHLYYRVLAKNIQYF.

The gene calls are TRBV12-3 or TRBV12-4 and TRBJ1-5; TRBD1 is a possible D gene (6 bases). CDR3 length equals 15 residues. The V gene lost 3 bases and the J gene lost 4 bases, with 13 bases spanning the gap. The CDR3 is CASSLLYRENQPQHF. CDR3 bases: TGTGCCAGCAGTTTGCTATACAGGGAGAATCAGCCCCAGCATTTT.

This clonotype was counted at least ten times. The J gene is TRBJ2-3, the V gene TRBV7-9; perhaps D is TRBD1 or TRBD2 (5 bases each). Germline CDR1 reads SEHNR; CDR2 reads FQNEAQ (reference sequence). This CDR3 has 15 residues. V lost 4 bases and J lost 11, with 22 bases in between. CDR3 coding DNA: TGTGCCAGCAGCTCTCTCCGGGACGGAGATGAGGAGCAGTATTTT. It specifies CASSSLRDGDEEQYF.

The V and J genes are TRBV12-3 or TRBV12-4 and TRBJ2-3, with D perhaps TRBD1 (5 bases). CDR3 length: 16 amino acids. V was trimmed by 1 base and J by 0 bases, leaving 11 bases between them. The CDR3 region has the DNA TGTGCCAGCAGTTTAGTGGGGCACTATAGCACAGATACGCAGTATTTT. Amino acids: CASSLVGHYSTDTQYF.

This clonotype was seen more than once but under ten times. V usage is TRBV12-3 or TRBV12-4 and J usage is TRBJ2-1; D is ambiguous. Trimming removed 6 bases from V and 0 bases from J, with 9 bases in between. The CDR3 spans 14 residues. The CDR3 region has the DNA TGTGCCAGCAGCCCCGAACACTCCTACAATGAGCAGTTCTTC. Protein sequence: CASSPEHSYNEQFF.

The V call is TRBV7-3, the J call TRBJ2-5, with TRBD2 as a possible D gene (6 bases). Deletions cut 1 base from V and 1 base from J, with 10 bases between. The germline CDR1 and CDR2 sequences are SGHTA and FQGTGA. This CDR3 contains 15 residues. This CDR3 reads CASSLIAASQETQYF. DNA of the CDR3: TGTGCCAGCAGCTTAATAGCGGCCTCCCAAGAGACCCAGTACTTC.

The DNA of the CDR3 is TGTGCCAGCAGTGATTTTCTCTACGAGCAGTACTTC. Translated, it gives CASSDFLYEQYF. The V call is TRBV2, the J call TRBJ2-7; no firm D call. CDR3 length: 12 residues. The V gene's germline CDR1 is SNHLY and CDR2 FYNNEI. The V gene lost 3 bases and the J gene lost 3 bases, with 6 bases spanning the gap.

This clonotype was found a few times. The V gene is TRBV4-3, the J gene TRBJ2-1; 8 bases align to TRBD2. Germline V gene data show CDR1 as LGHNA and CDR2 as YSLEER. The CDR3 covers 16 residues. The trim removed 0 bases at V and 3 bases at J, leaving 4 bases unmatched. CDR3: CASSQDWREDYNEQFF. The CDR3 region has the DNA TGCGCCAGCAGCCAAGACTGGCGGGAGGACTACAATGAGCAGTTCTTC.

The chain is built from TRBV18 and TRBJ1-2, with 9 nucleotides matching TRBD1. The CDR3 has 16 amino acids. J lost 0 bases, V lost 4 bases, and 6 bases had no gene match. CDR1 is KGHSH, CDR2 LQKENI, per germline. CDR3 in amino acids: CASSRGQGRPNYGYTF. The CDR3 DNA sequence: TGTGCCAGCTCACGGGGACAGGGACGCCCTAACTATGGCTACACCTTC.

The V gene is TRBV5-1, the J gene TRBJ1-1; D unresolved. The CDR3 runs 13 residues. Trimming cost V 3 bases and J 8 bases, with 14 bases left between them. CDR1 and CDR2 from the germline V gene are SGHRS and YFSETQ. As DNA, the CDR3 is TGCGCCAGCAGCTGGCTGAGTCGAGGAGAAGCTTTCTTT. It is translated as CASSWLSRGEAFF.

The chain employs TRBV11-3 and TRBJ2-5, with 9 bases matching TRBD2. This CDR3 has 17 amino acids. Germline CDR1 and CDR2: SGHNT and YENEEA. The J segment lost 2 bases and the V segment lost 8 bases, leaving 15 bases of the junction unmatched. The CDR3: CASGTYQRGAPQETQYF. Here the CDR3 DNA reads TGTGCCAGCGGTACCTACCAGCGGGGGGCACCTCAAGAGACCCAGTACTTC.

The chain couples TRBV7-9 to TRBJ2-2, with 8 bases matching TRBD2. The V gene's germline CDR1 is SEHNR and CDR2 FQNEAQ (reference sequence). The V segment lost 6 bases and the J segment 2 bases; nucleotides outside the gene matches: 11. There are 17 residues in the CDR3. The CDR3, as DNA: TGTGCCAGCAGGTTCTTAAAGCGGGAGAACAACACCGGGGAGCTGTTTTTT. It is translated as CASRFLKRENNTGELFF. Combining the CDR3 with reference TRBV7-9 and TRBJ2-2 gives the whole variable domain DTGVSQNPRHKITKRGQNVTFRCDPISEHNRLYWYRQTLGQGPEFLTYFQNEAQLEKSRLLSDRFSAERPKGSFSTLEIQRTEQGDSAMYLCASRFLKRENNTGELFFGEGSRLTVL.

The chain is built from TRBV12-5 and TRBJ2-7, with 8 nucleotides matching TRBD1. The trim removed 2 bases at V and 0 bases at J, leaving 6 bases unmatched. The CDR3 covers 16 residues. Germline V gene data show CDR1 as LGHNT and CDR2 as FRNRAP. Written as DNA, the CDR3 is TGTGCTAGTGGTTTGTTTCGGACAGGGCTCTCCTACGAGCAGTACTTC. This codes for CASGLFRTGLSYEQYF.

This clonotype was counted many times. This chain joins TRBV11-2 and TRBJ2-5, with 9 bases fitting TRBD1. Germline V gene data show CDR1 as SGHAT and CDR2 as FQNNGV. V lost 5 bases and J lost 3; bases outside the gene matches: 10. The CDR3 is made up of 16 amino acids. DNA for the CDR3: TGTGCCAGCAGCGCAACCGGGACAGGGCCCAAAGAGACCCAGTACTTC. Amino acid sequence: CASSATGTGPKETQYF.

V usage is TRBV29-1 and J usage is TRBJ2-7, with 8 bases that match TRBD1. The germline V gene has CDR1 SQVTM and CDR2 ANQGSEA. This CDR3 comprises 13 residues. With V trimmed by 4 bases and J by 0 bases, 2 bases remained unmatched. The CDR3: CSVGTGTSYEQYF. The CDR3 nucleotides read TGCAGCGTTGGGACAGGGACCTCCTACGAGCAGTACTTC.

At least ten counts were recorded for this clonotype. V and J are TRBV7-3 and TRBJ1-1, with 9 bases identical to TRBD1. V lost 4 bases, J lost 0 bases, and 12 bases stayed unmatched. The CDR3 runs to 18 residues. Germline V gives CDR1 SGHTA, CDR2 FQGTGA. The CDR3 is CASSSHRGRLGMNTEAFF. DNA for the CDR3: TGTGCCAGCAGCTCCCACAGGGGGCGCTTAGGGATGAACACTGAAGCTTTCTTT.

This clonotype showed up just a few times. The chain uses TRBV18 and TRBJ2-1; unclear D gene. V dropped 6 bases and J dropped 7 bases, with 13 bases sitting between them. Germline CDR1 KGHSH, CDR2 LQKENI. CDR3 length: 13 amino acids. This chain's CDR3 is CASSPRYENEQFF. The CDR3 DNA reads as TGTGCCAGCTCGCCCAGGTATGAGAATGAGCAGTTCTTC.